This record covers a single T cell receptor (beta chain). The table came from immunoSEQ multiplex PCR; TCRdb's copy has only in-frame clones and leaves some out. The table includes 89,000 or so clones, around 89% detected once. This sample stems from a study of blood T cell repertoires in COVID-19. Sequencing was done on a sample of peripheral blood. The sequence came from a man over 45 with COVID-19, enrolled during active disease.

Written as DNA, the CDR3 is TGTGCCAGCAAACAGGTCTACGAGCAGTACTTC. The encoded protein is CASKQVYEQYF. This rearrangement joins TRBV2 to TRBJ2-7, with D perhaps TRBD1 (5 bases). V shed 7 bases and J shed 3 bases, with 7 bases lying between them. This CDR3 is 11 amino acids long. The germline V gene has CDR1 SNHLY and CDR2 FYNNEI.